Included here is one TCR beta chain sequence, with context. The junction differs from germline at one of its ends, possibly a read error. Individually, TCR cDNA molecules were each labelled with a unique molecular identifier. TCRdb analysed the 5' RACE reads with MiXCR anew, one entry per CDR3 protein. The sample has 20,000 to 25,000 distinct CDR3 sequences; 4.6% are singletons. Time point meaning: sample taken at primary tumor resection. Extraction of whole RNA from tumor, nontumor lung or frozen PBMC preceded unsorted sequencing. Donors were fewer than 90 untreated early-stage non-small cell lung cancer patients. This specimen comes from a study of spatial heterogeneity in lung cancer. The source of this sequence is a male donor with early-stage non-small cell lung cancer. The sequences come from PBMCs, collected at surgery.

The chain's CDR3 is CANSSRGRGDAGYTF. The CDR3 nucleotides read TGTGCCAACAGTTCACGGGGCAGGGGAGATGCTGGCTACACCTTC. The V call is TRBV6-5, the J call TRBJ1-2, with D maybe TRBD1 (6 bases). CDR1 and CDR2 from the germline V gene are MNHEY and SVGAGI. The CDR3 spans 15 residues.